Shown below are 18 T cell receptor beta chains from a single sample sequenced in a study of T cell responses to AZD1222 COVID-19 vaccine. The assay was immunoSEQ multiplex PCR, and TCRdb's table has in-frame clones only and misses some. The sample carries 30,000 to 50,000 clones, about 90% recorded once. This specimen consisted of peripheral blood, obtained 28 days after the second dose of the MenACWY control vaccine. All receptors come from an adult who received the MenACWY meningococcal vaccine as a control.

V gene TRBV3-1 (or the pseudogene TRBV3-2) combines with J gene TRBJ2-5; D possibly corresponds to TRBD2 (6 bases). In germline, CDR1 is LGHDT, CDR2 YNNKEL (reference sequence). The CDR3 loop spans 15 amino acids. Trimming shortened V by 1 base and J by 2 bases, and 11 bases separated the two germline ends. The CDR3 nucleotides read TGTGCCAGCAGCCAAGTCAGCGGAGGGCAAGAGACCCAGTACTTC. Its translation is CASSQVSGGQETQYF.

The J gene is TRBJ2-5, the V gene TRBV28; no clear D gene. This CDR3 comprises 14 residues. Germline CDR1 reads MDHEN; CDR2 reads SYDVKM. The V end was cut by 5 bases, the J end by 1 base, with 11 bases between. CDR3 nucleotides: TGTGCCAGCAGTCTGAGTTGGGCCCAAGAGACCCAGTACTTC. Protein product: CASSLSWAQETQYF.

The CDR3 reads CSVPTPRRGGGDEQFF. The CDR3 bases are TGCAGCGTTCCCACGCCGCGGAGAGGAGGGGGCGATGAGCAGTTCTTC. The V gene is TRBV29-1, the J gene TRBJ2-1, with D possibly being TRBD1 (7 bases). Germline values: CDR1 SQVTM, CDR2 ANQGSEA. The V gene lost 5 bases and the J gene lost 8 bases, with 25 bases spanning the gap. This CDR3 spans 16 amino acids.

This clone came up once. This chain joins TRBV19 and TRBJ1-4; possibly TRBD1 for D (6 bases). In germline, CDR1 is LNHDA, CDR2 SQIVND (reference sequence). The CDR3 sequence is 19 residues long. V was trimmed by 0 bases and J by 7 bases, leaving 24 bases between them. CDR3 DNA sequence: TGTGCCAGTAGTATAGACGGCAGGGGACGGCCATGGTTTGGTGAAAAACTGTTTTTT. Amino acid sequence: CASSIDGRGRPWFGEKLFF.

V gene TRBV24-1 combines with J gene TRBJ2-5; the D gene is possibly TRBD1 (6 bases). CDR1 is KGHDR, CDR2 SFDVKD, per germline. Trimming left V 4 bases short and J 1 base short, with 12 bases between. This CDR3 comprises 15 residues. The CDR3 is CATSEPTGVQETQYF. The CDR3 DNA is TGTGCCACCAGTGAACCGACAGGAGTCCAAGAGACCCAGTACTTC.

The chain recombines TRBV4-2 with TRBJ2-1; 8 bases match TRBD2. Germline V gene sequence: CDR1 LGHNA, CDR2 YNFKEQ. Germline trimming cut 0 bases from V and 9 bases from J; bases unmatched to any gene: 7. The CDR3 spans 15 residues. CDR3 sequence (DNA): TGTGCCAGCAGCCAAGATACAAGCGGGAGAGGTGAGCAGTTCTTC. Protein product: CASSQDTSGRGEQFF.

The chain joins TRBV28 to TRBJ2-7, with 10 bases aligning to TRBD2. V gave up 4 bases and J gave up 1 base; unmatched junction bases: 19. Germline V gene sequence: CDR1 MDHEN, CDR2 SYDVKM. The CDR3 consists of 20 residues. CDR3: CASSSPGWDSGRPDSYEQYF. The CDR3 DNA follows: TGTGCCAGCAGTTCTCCGGGGTGGGATAGCGGGAGGCCTGATTCCTACGAGCAGTACTTC.

The rearrangement uses TRBV28 and TRBJ2-2; maybe TRBD1 (6 bases). The germline CDR1 and CDR2 sequences are MDHEN and SYDVKM. The CDR3 contains 14 residues. The V end was cut by 6 bases, the J end by 3 bases, with 11 bases between. CDR3 protein: CASRYRADTGELFF. The CDR3 DNA is TGTGCCAGCAGGTACAGGGCGGACACCGGGGAGCTGTTTTTT.

The chain employs TRBV5-6 and TRBJ1-6; 8 bases are a match to TRBD1. V shed 4 bases, J shed 7 bases, and the junction held 10 bases outside the gene matches. The germline CDR1 and CDR2 sequences are SGHDT and YYEEEE. The CDR3 extends over 16 amino acids. This chain's CDR3 is CASSRGQVGGNSPLHF. Written as DNA, the CDR3 is TGTGCCAGCAGCCGGGGACAGGTGGGGGGAAATTCACCCCTCCACTTT.

This clone appeared a few times. The J gene is TRBJ1-1, the V gene TRBV28, with D possibly matching TRBD1 (6 bases). Germline V gene data show CDR1 as MDHEN and CDR2 as SYDVKM. Trimming left V 5 bases short and J 5 bases short, with 15 bases between. The length of the CDR3 is 14 residues. The CDR3 nucleotides are TGTGCCAGCAGTCTACAGGGAGGGAGGACTGAAGCTTTCTTT. Its translation: CASSLQGGRTEAFF.

The V and J genes are TRBV2 and TRBJ2-7, with TRBD1 matching 8 bases. J was trimmed by 1 base and V by 6 bases; bases with no gene match: 5. CDR1 and CDR2 from the germline V gene are SNHLY and FYNNEI. This CDR3 is 14 amino acids long. CDR3 nucleotide sequence: TGTGCCAGCAGATTTCAGGGGGCATCCTACGAGCAGTACTTC. It encodes CASRFQGASYEQYF.

This chain connects TRBV15 to TRBJ2-7, with unresolved D. CDR1 is LNHNV and CDR2 is YYDKDF in the germline V gene (reference sequence). The V and J ends lost 0 bases and 0 bases respectively, with 6 bases between them. This CDR3 region has 14 residues. For the CDR3, the DNA is TGTGCCACCAGCAGAGATACCCTCTCCTACGAGCAGTACTTC. It specifies CATSRDTLSYEQYF.

The chain combines TRBV9 with TRBJ1-1, with D tentatively TRBD1 (6 bases). Germline-derived CDR1 and CDR2 are SGDLS and YYNGEE. V lost 5 bases and J 3 bases, leaving 17 bases between the germline ends. The CDR3 has 15 residues. CDR3 sequence (DNA): TGTGCCAGCAGTAAGGGGGGCGCGGGTGACACTGAAGCTTTCTTT. Amino acids: CASSKGGAGDTEAFF.

The rearrangement links TRBV6-5 to TRBJ1-5, with 8 bases aligning to TRBD1. V lost 6 bases and J lost 1; bases outside the gene matches: 5. Germline CDR1 MNHEY, CDR2 SVGAGI. This CDR3 has 15 residues. The CDR3 DNA is TGTGCCAGCAGACGGACAGGGAGGAGCAATCAGCCCCAGCATTTT. Protein: CASRRTGRSNQPQHF.

This clone was picked up a small number of times. The gene calls are TRBV7-3 and TRBJ2-3, with D possibly matching TRBD1 (5 bases). Germline V gene sequence: CDR1 SGHTA, CDR2 FQGTGA. The CDR3 sequence is 16 residues long. Trimming took 2 bases from V and 2 from J, leaving 14 bases between them. The chain's CDR3 is CASSLGAGLITDTQYF. The CDR3 DNA sequence: TGTGCCAGCAGCTTAGGGGCAGGGCTTATCACAGATACGCAGTATTTT.

The rearrangement joins TRBV7-8 to TRBJ2-1; TRBD2 matches at 11 bases. CDR3 length equals 15 residues. Germline V gives CDR1 SGHVS, CDR2 FQNEAQ. Trimming cost V 5 bases and J 6 bases; bases outside gene matches: 6. CDR3 sequence reads: CASSPGLAVINEQFF. CDR3 DNA sequence: TGTGCCAGCAGCCCGGGACTAGCGGTGATCAATGAGCAGTTCTTC.

This chain links TRBV11-2 with TRBJ2-1; 7 nucleotides agree with TRBD2. In germline, CDR1 is SGHAT, CDR2 FQNNGV. V shed 0 bases, J shed 7 bases, and the junction held 6 bases outside the gene matches. This CDR3 has 15 residues. The CDR3 bases are TGTGCCAGCAGCTTAGATGGCGGGAGTTGGAATGAGCAGTTCTTC. This codes for CASSLDGGSWNEQFF.

The chain recombines TRBV19 with TRBJ2-3, with 8 positions matching TRBD2. This CDR3 has 15 amino acids. Germline loops: CDR1 LNHDA, CDR2 SQIVND (reference sequence). J lost 2 bases, V lost 7 bases, and 8 bases had no gene match. The CDR3 sequence: CASKAGVMFTDTQYF. The DNA for the CDR3 is TGTGCCAGTAAAGCGGGAGTGATGTTCACAGATACGCAGTATTTT.